This TCR beta chain is from a study of regulatory T cells in long-lasting Graves disease. iRepertoire HTBI primers and Arm-PCR of CDR3 regions built TCR beta libraries. TCRdb fed the multiplex PCR reads into MiXCR, producing one record per CDR3 protein. The repertoire holds 500,000 to 700,000 distinct CDR3 sequences, with around 15% as singletons. This clonotype turned up a few times. Stated time point: newly diagnosed GD, antithyroid drugs for less than 3 months. PBMCs provided the RNA from which the TCR library was made. Germline loops: CDR1 LGHNA, CDR2 YNFKEQ. The CDR3 has 17 residues. With 1 base clipped from V and 0 bases from J, the junction kept 3 bases outside the gene matches. The data were also submitted as part of a second study, on T cells in Graves' hyperthyroidism and ophthalmopathy. This second study notes: Stability of Graves' hyperthyroidism was defined as absent ophthalmopathy progression within 18 months. When the TCR CDR3 underwent first-round RT-PCR, the HTBI primer set was used.

This specimen was peripheral blood mononuclear cells (PBMCs), taken at new diagnosis, from a patient treated with antithyroid drugs. The sequence was obtained from a woman aged 30 to 39 with Graves disease. The chain combines TRBV4-2 with TRBJ2-6; 7 nucleotides agree with TRBD1. CDR3 in amino acids: CASSQVGTDSGANVLTF. CDR3 bases: TGTGCCAGCAGCCAAGTCGGGACAGACTCTGGGGCCAACGTCCTGACTTTC.